Listed here are 24 T cell receptor beta chains from one sample, sequenced in a study of T cell repertoires in cytomegalovirus infection. TCRdb reprocessed the reads with MiXCR, giving one entry per CDR3 protein. The table has fewer than 300,000 distinct CDR3 sequences, more than 20% seen once. What was sequenced was PBMCs. The receptors originated from a human donor in good health (CMV status not recorded). Some clones in this sample may be carry-over from other donors' samples.

This clonotype has ten or more counts. This sequence joins TRBV7-2 and TRBJ2-1; D remains unclear. With 5 bases removed from V and 5 bases from J, the gap between germline ends came to 13 bases. This CDR3 has 14 amino acids. Germline CDR1 is SGHTA and CDR2 is FQGNSA. The CDR3 region is CASSSVVPHNEQFF. The CDR3 nucleotides read TGTGCCAGCAGCAGTGTGGTCCCACACAATGAGCAGTTCTTC.

This clonotype has ten or more counts. This sequence joins TRBV7-6 and TRBJ1-4, with 10 bases fitting TRBD1. The J segment lost 6 bases and the V segment lost 9 bases, leaving 7 bases of the junction unmatched. Looked up from germline, CDR1 is SGHVS and CDR2 is FNYEAQ. The CDR3 loop spans 14 amino acids. The CDR3 reads CASTTGGSYEKLFF. The CDR3 DNA is TGTGCCAGTACGACAGGGGGCTCGTATGAAAAACTGTTTTTT.

This clonotype was observed at least ten times. The chain employs TRBV7-2 and TRBJ2-3, with 8 positions matching TRBD1. Germline CDR1 and CDR2: SGHTA and FQGNSA. After removal of 5 bases from V and 4 bases from J, the junction contained 8 bases not matched to a gene. This CDR3 is built from 15 residues. CDR3 region: CASSRRTGRADTQYF. In DNA form, the CDR3 reads TGTGCCAGCAGCCGAAGGACAGGGCGCGCAGATACGCAGTATTTT.

This clonotype appeared once. The chain carries TRBV29-1 and TRBJ2-1; TRBD1 or TRBD2 may be the D gene (6 bases each). CDR1 is SQVTM and CDR2 is ANQGSEA in the germline V gene. The CDR3 contains 16 residues. V gave up 3 bases and J gave up 4 bases, with 19 bases separating them. Here the CDR3 DNA reads TGCAGCGTTGACAGGGGTGGGGCCGGGGGTTACAATGAGCAGTTCTTC. It encodes CSVDRGGAGGYNEQFF.

This clonotype has just a few counts. The genes are TRBV20-1 and TRBJ1-2; 8 bases line up with TRBD1. The trim removed 1 base at V and 3 bases at J, leaving 4 bases unmatched. CDR3 size: 14 residues. From germline, CDR1 is DFQATT and CDR2 SNEGSKA (reference sequence). Written as DNA, the CDR3 is TGCAGTGCTAGAGTCCTGGGACAGGACTATGGCTACACCTTC. Translation gives CSARVLGQDYGYTF.

This clonotype was observed a few times. The J gene is TRBJ2-6, the V gene TRBV5-1; 8 bases line up with TRBD2. V lost 6 bases, J lost 0 bases, and 8 bases stayed unmatched. The germline gives CDR1 SGHRS, CDR2 YFSETQ. This CDR3 is 17 amino acids long. The CDR3 DNA follows: TGCGCCAGCAAGTCAGGACTAGCAAGCTCTGGGGCCAACGTCCTGACTTTC. Encoded protein: CASKSGLASSGANVLTF.

The chain links TRBV28 to TRBJ2-7, with TRBD2 as a possible D gene (6 bases). CDR1 MDHEN and CDR2 SYDVKM come from the germline V gene. The CDR3 has 14 amino acids. V dropped 6 bases and J dropped 3 bases, with 15 bases sitting between them. CDR3 region: CASSGGVFYYEQYF. CDR3 nucleotide sequence: TGTGCCAGCAGCGGGGGAGTCTTCTACTACGAGCAGTACTTC.

This clonotype has a count of ten or more. The J gene is TRBJ1-1, the V gene TRBV6-1; no clear D. This CDR3 has 13 amino acids. Per germline, CDR1 MNHNS and CDR2 SASEGT. V was shortened by 6 bases and J by 1 base, with 9 bases between the two germline ends. The CDR3 is CASRKDPNTEAFF. DNA of the CDR3: TGTGCCAGCAGAAAGGACCCGAACACTGAAGCTTTCTTT.

This clonotype was observed a handful of times. The chain uses TRBV6-1 and TRBJ1-2; D ambiguous. V lost 7 bases and J lost 2, with 14 bases in between. Germline V gene lookup returns CDR1 MNHNS and CDR2 SASEGT. The CDR3 loop spans 14 amino acids. This CDR3 is CASIRTSGNYGYTF. Written as DNA, the CDR3 is TGTGCCAGCATCAGAACATCGGGGAACTATGGCTACACCTTC.

The chain is built from TRBV29-1 and TRBJ2-1, with 9 bases that match TRBD1. Losses at the gene ends were 7 bases for V and 9 bases for J; bases not matched to a gene: 10. Germline values: CDR1 SQVTM, CDR2 ANQGSEA. This CDR3 contains 13 residues. The DNA of the CDR3 is TGCAGCGGGACAGGGGACACAAGGGTTGAGCAGTTCTTC. This translates into CSGTGDTRVEQFF.

This clonotype was picked up a small number of times. The chain uses TRBV5-4 and TRBJ1-2; no definite D call. V dropped 4 bases and J dropped 8 bases, with 15 bases sitting between them. CDR3 length: 13 amino acids. The germline V gene encodes CDR1 SGHNT and CDR2 YYREEE (reference sequence). CDR3 region: CASSRAWNSGYTF. DNA for the CDR3: TGTGCCAGCAGCCGGGCGTGGAACTCCGGCTACACCTTC.

A few counts support this clonotype. The J gene is TRBJ1-6, the V gene TRBV30; 7 bases are shared with TRBD1. CDR1 and CDR2 from the germline V gene are GTSNPN and SVGIG (reference sequence). CDR3 length: 14 residues. V dropped 3 bases and J dropped 6; count of bases not matched to a gene: 5. CDR3 protein: CAWSSDRFNSPLHF. The CDR3 bases are TGTGCCTGGAGCTCGGACAGGTTTAATTCACCCCTCCACTTT.

J is TRBJ1-3 and V is TRBV30; D ambiguous. Germline loops: CDR1 GTSNPN, CDR2 SVGIG (reference sequence). This CDR3 region has 14 residues. The V end lost 8 bases, the J end lost 1 base, and 15 bases lay between the germline ends. The CDR3 nucleotides are TGTGCCAACGGAAATACCAAGTCTGGAAACACCATATATTTT. Translation gives CANGNTKSGNTIYF. The entire variable domain, with the rest obtained from reference TRBV30 and TRBJ1-3, is as follows: SQTIHQWPATLVQPVGSPLSLECTVEGTSNPNLYWYRQAAGRGLQLLFYSVGIGQISSEVPQNLSASRPQDRQFILSSKKLLLSDSGFYLCANGNTKSGNTIYFGEGSWLTVV.

The genes are TRBV27 and TRBJ1-1; D is perhaps TRBD1 (5 bases). Germline values: CDR1 MNHEY, CDR2 SMNVEV (reference sequence). This CDR3 contains 14 residues. Trimming cost V 4 bases and J 2 bases, with 11 bases left between them. As DNA, the CDR3 is TGTGCCAGCAGTTCGGGGCAGGATAACACTGAAGCTTTCTTT. This gives the protein CASSSGQDNTEAFF.

This chain uses TRBV20-1 with TRBJ1-5; no reliable D call. The CDR3 is 15 amino acids. In germline, CDR1 is DFQATT, CDR2 SNEGSKA (reference sequence). Trimming removed 3 bases at V and 0 bases at J, with 12 bases between. CDR3 sequence: CSASESESSNQPQHF. For the CDR3, the DNA is TGCAGTGCTAGTGAATCAGAGAGTAGCAATCAGCCCCAGCATTTT.

V is TRBV7-2 and J is TRBJ2-7; TRBD1 agrees at 8 bases. V trimming: 5 bases; J trimming: 7 bases; junction bases outside the gene matches: 4. The CDR3 is 12 residues long. CDR1 and CDR2 (germline): SGHTA, FQGNSA. Written as DNA, the CDR3 is TGTGCCAGCAGCACCGACAGGGGAGAGCAGTACTTC. It yields the protein CASSTDRGEQYF.

The chain couples TRBV29-1 to TRBJ2-3; D gene uncertain. Deletions cut 7 bases from V and 5 bases from J, with 13 bases between. The CDR3 contains 12 residues. Germline values: CDR1 SQVTM, CDR2 ANQGSEA. The CDR3 bases are TGCAGCGACGACCCCGGTGAAGATACGCAGTATTTT. Its translation is CSDDPGEDTQYF.

The chain employs TRBV29-1 and TRBJ2-7; D is possibly TRBD2 (6 bases). Trimming cost V 3 bases and J 5 bases, with 14 bases left between them. CDR3 length: 13 amino acids. CDR1 and CDR2 (germline): SQVTM, ANQGSEA. CDR3 region: CSVDKVAGNEQYF. Written as DNA, the CDR3 is TGCAGCGTTGACAAAGTCGCGGGGAACGAGCAGTACTTC.

This clonotype was observed at least ten times. V is TRBV7-2 and J is TRBJ2-3; D possibly corresponds to TRBD1 (5 bases). The CDR3 sequence is 15 residues long. The germline CDR1 and CDR2 sequences are SGHTA and FQGNSA. Trimming cost V 4 bases and J 0 bases, with 11 bases left between them. The CDR3 sequence: CASSSLGPSTDTQYF. The CDR3 DNA follows: TGTGCCAGCAGCTCGTTGGGGCCGAGCACAGATACGCAGTATTTT.

At least ten counts were recorded for this clonotype. The chain has TRBV7-2 and TRBJ2-5; D uncertain. The V gene lost 5 bases and the J gene lost 3 bases, with 10 bases spanning the gap. CDR1 SGHTA and CDR2 FQGNSA come from the germline V gene. The CDR3 extends over 13 amino acids. CDR3 DNA sequence: TGTGCCAGCAGCCGTGCCCCCGAAGAGACCCAGTACTTC. Amino acid sequence: CASSRAPEETQYF.

The gene calls are TRBV5-4 and TRBJ2-7, with 8 bases matching TRBD2. The junction had 9 bases not matched to a gene; V was cut back by 4 bases and J by 0 bases. The CDR3 has 16 amino acids. The germline CDR1 and CDR2 sequences are SGHNT and YYREEE (reference sequence). The CDR3 nucleotides are TGTGCCAGCAGCCGGGGGGGTGGGACACCCTCCTACGAGCAGTACTTC. The encoded protein is CASSRGGGTPSYEQYF.

This clonotype showed up many times. The chain combines TRBV7-2 with TRBJ1-2; tentatively, D is TRBD1 (6 bases). The length of the CDR3 is 15 residues. Trimming stripped 5 bases from V and 0 bases from J, with 13 bases between. Germline V gives CDR1 SGHTA, CDR2 FQGNSA. CDR3 coding DNA: TGTGCCAGCAGCCACCGGGACACAGCTAACTATGGCTACACCTTC. It yields the protein CASSHRDTANYGYTF.

The chain has TRBV5-4 and TRBJ2-1, with D possibly TRBD2 on 5 matching bases. The ends were cut back, 1 base at V and 3 bases at J, with 11 bases in the middle. Germline loops: CDR1 SGHNT, CDR2 YYREEE (reference sequence). This CDR3 is built from 15 residues. CDR3 in amino acids: CASSLSSLSYNEQFF. The CDR3 region has the DNA TGTGCCAGCAGCTTGTCTAGCTTGAGCTACAATGAGCAGTTCTTC.

CDR3 protein: CASTQEVTYNEQFF. Here the CDR3 DNA reads TGTGCCAGTACCCAGGAGGTCACCTACAATGAGCAGTTCTTC. The chain couples TRBV19 to TRBJ2-1; possible D gene TRBD2, 5 bases. Germline CDR1 LNHDA, CDR2 SQIVND (reference sequence). The CDR3 sequence is 14 residues long. Trimming removed 7 bases from V and 2 bases from J, with 12 bases in between.